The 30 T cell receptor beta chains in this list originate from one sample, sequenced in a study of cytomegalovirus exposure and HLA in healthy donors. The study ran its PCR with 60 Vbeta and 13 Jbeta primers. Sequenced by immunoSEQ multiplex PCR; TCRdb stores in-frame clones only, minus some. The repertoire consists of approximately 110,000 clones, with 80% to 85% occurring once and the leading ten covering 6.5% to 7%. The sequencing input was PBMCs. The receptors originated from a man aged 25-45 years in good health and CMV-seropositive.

The DNA of the CDR3 is TGTGCCAGTAGTACCAGGGACAGGCCAAATCAGCCCCAGCATTTT. It specifies CASSTRDRPNQPQHF. The genes are TRBV19 and TRBJ1-5; 8 bases map to TRBD1. In germline, CDR1 is LNHDA, CDR2 SQIVND (reference sequence). The length of the CDR3 is 15 residues. The V and J ends lost 4 bases and 4 bases, in that order; junction bases with no gene match: 6.

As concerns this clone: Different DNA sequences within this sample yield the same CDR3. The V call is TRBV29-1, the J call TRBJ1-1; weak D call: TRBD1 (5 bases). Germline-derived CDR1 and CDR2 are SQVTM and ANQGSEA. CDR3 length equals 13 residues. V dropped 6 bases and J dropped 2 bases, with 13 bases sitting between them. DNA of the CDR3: TGCAGCGTCGGCGCGGGGGGAAACACTGAAGCTTTCTTT. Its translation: CSVGAGGNTEAFF.

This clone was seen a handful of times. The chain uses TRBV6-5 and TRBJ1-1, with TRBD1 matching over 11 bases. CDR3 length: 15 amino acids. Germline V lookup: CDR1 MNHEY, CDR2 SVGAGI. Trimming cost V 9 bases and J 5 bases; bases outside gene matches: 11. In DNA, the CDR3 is TGTGCCAGTCGCGGGACAGGGGGTTTTTGGACTGAAGCTTTCTTT. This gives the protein CASRGTGGFWTEAFF.

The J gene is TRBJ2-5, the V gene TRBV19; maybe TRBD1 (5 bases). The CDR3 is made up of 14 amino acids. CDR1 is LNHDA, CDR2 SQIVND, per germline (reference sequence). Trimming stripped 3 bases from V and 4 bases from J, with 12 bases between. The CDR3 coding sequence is TGTGCCAGTAGTATCGGGCAGGGTGCAGAGACCCAGTACTTC. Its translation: CASSIGQGAETQYF.

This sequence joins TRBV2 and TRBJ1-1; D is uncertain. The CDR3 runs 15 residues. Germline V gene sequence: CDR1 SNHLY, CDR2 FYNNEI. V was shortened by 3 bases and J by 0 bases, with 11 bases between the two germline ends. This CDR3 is CASSESRILNTEAFF. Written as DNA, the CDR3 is TGTGCCAGCAGTGAGTCCAGGATTTTGAACACTGAAGCTTTCTTT.

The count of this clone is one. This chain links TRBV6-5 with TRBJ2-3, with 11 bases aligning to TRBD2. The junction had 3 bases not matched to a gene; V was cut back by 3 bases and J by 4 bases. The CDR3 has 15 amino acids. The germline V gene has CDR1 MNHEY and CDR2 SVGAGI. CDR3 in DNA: TGTGCCAGCAGTTATAGCGGGGGGGGAGCAGATACGCAGTATTTT. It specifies CASSYSGGGADTQYF.

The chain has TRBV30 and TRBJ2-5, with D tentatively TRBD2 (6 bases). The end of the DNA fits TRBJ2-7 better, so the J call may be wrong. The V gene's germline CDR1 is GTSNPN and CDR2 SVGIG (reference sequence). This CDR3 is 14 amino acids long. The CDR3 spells CAWSVIAESYEQYF. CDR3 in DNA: TGTGCCTGGAGTGTCATAGCGGAGTCCTACGAGCAGTACTTC.

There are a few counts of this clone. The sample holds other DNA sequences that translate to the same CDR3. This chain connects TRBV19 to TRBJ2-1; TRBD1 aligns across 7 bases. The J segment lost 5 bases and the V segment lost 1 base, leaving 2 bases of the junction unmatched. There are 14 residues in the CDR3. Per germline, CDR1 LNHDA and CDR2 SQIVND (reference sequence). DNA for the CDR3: TGTGCCAGTAGTATAGGAACAGGGGACAATGAGCAGTTCTTC. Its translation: CASSIGTGDNEQFF.

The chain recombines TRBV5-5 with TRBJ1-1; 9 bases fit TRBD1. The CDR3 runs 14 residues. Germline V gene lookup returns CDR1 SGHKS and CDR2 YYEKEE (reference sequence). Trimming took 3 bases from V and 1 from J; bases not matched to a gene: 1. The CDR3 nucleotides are TGTGCCAGCAGCTGGGGACAGGGGAACACTGAAGCTTTCTTT. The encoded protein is CASSWGQGNTEAFF. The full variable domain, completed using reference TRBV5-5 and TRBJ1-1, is DAGVTQSPTHLIKTRGQQVTLRCSPISGHKSVSWYQQVLGQGPQFIFQYYEKEERGRGNFPDRFSARQFPNYSSELNVNALLLGDSALYLCASSWGQGNTEAFFGQGTRLTVV.

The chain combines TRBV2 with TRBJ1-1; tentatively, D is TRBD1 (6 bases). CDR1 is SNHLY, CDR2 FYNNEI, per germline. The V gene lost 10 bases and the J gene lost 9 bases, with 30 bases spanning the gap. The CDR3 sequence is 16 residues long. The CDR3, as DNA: TGTGCCAACTTACTACTATCAAAGGGGGAAGGGGTGAAAGCTTTCTTT. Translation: CANLLLSKGEGVKAFF. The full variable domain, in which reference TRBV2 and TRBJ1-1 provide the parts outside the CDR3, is EPEVTQTPSHQVTQMGQEVILRCVPISNHLYFYWYRQILGQKVEFLVSFYNNEISEKSEIFDDQFSVERPDGSNFTLKIRSTKLEDSAMYFCANLLLSKGEGVKAFFGQGTRLTVV.

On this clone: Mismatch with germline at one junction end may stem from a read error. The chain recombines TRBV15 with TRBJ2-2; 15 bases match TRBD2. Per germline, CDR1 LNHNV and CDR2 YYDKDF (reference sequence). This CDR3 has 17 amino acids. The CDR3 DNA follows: TGTGCCACCAGCAGGGGGACTAGCGGGGGGAAAAACGGGGTGCTGTTTTTT. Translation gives CATSRGTSGGKNGVLFF.

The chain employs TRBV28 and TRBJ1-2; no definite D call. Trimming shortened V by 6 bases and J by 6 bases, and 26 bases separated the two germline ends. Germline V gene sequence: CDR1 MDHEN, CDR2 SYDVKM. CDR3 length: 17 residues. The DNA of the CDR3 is TGTGCCAGCAGCCCCGCGGGCACTACAAGGAAGAGGAATGGCTACACCTTC. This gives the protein CASSPAGTTRKRNGYTF.

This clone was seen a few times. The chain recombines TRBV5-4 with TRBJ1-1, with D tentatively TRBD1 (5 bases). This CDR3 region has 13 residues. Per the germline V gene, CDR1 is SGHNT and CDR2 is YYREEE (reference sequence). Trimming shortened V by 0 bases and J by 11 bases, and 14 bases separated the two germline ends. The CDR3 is CASSLDGGLEAFF. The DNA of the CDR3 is TGTGCCAGCAGCTTGGACGGGGGACTCGAGGCTTTCTTT.

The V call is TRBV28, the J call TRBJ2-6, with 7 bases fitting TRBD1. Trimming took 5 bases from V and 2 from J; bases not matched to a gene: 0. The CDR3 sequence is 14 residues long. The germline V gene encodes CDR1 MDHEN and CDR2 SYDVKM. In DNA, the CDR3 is TGTGCCAGCAGTACAGGGGCTGGGGCCAACGTCCTGACTTTC. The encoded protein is CASSTGAGANVLTF. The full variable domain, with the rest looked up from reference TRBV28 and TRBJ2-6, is DVKVTQSSRYLVKRTGEKVFLECVQDMDHENMFWYRQDPGLGLRLIYFSYDVKMKEKGDIPEGYSVSREKKERFSLILESASTNQTSMYLCASSTGAGANVLTFGAGSRLTVL.

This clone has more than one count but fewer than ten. DNA of the CDR3: TGTGCCAGCAGTGAACGGGGAGGCACAGATACGCAGTATTTT. Amino acid sequence: CASSERGGTDTQYF. This chain connects TRBV6-1 to TRBJ2-3, with D tentatively TRBD2 (5 bases). Trimming pared 2 bases from V and 1 base from J, leaving 7 bases between. Germline CDR1 and CDR2: MNHNS and SASEGT. The CDR3 length is 14 residues.

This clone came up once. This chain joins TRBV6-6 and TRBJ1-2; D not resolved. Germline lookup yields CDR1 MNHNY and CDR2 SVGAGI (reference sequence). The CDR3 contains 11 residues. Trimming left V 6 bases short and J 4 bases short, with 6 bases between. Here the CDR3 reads CASRQSYGYTF. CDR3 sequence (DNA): TGTGCCAGCAGACAGAGCTATGGCTACACCTTC.

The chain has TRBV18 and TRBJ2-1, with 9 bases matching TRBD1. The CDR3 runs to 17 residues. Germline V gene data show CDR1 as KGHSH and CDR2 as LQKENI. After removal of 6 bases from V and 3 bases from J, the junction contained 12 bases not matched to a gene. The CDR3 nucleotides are TGTGCCAGCTCGCCCCTTGGGGGACAGGGCTACTACAATGAGCAGTTCTTC. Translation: CASSPLGGQGYYNEQFF.

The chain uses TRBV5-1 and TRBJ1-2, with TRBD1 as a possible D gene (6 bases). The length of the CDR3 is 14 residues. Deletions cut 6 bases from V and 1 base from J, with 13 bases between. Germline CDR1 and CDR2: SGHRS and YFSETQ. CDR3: CASTLTGDNYGYTF. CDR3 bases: TGCGCCAGCACCCTGACAGGCGATAACTATGGCTACACCTTC. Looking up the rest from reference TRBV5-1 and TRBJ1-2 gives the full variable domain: KAGVTQTPRYLIKTRGQQVTLSCSPISGHRSVSWYQQTPGQGLQFLFEYFSETQRNKGNFPGRFSGRQFSNSRSEMNVSTLELGDSALYLCASTLTGDNYGYTFGSGTRLTVV.

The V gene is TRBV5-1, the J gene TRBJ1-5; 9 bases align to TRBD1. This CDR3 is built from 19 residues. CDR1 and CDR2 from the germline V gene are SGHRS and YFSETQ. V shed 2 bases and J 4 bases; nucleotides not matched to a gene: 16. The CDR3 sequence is CASSFPGQGRGGRNQPQHF. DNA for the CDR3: TGCGCCAGCAGCTTCCCAGGACAGGGGAGAGGTGGGAGGAATCAGCCCCAGCATTTT.

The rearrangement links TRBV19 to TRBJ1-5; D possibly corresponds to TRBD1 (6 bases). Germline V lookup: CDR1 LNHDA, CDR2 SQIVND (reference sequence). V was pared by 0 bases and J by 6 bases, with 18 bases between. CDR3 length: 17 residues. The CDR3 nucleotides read TGTGCCAGTAGTATAGAAGGGGTTCGGGGGGCTAGTCAGCCCCAGCATTTT. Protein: CASSIEGVRGASQPQHF.

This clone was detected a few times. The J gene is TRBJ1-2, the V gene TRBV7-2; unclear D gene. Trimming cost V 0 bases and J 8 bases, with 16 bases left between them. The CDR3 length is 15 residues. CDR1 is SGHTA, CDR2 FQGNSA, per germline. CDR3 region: CASSLARRQSRGYTF. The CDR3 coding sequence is TGTGCCAGCAGCTTAGCCCGACGCCAATCGAGGGGCTACACCTTC.

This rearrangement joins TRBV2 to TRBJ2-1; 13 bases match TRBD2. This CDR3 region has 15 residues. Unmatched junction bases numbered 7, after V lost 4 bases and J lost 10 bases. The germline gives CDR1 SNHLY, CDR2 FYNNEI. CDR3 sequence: CASSVLAGGRGEQFF. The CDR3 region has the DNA TGTGCCAGCAGTGTACTAGCGGGGGGGCGGGGGGAGCAGTTCTTC.

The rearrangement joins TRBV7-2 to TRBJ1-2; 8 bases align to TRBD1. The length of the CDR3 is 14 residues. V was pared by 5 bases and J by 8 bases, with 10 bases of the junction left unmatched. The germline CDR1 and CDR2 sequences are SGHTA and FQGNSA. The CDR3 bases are TGTGCCAGCAGCAACCCGGACAGGGTCCACGGCTACACCTTC. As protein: CASSNPDRVHGYTF.

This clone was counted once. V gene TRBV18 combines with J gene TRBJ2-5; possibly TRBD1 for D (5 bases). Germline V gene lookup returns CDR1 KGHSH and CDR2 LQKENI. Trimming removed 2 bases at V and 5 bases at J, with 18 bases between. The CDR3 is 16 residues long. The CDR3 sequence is CASSPRQHLRPETQYF. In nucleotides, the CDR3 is TGTGCCAGCTCACCAAGACAGCATCTCAGGCCGGAGACCCAGTACTTC. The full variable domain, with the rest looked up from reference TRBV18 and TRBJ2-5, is NAGVMQNPRHLVRRRGQEARLRCSPMKGHSHVYWYRQLPEEGLKFMVYLQKENIIDESGMPKERFSAEFPKEGPSILRIQQVVRGDSAAYFCASSPRQHLRPETQYFGPGTRLLVL.

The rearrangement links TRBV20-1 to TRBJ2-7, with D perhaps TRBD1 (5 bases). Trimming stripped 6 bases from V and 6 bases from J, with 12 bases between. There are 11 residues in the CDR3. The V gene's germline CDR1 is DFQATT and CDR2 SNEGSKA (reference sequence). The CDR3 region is CSASQGSEQYF. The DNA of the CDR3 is TGCAGTGCAAGCCAGGGTTCCGAGCAGTACTTC.

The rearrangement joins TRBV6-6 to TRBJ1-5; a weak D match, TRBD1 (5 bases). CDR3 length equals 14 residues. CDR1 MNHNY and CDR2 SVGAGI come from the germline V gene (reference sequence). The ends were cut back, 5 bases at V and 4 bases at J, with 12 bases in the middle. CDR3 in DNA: TGTGCCAGCAGTAAACCAGGGAATAATCAGCCCCAGCATTTT. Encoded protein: CASSKPGNNQPQHF.

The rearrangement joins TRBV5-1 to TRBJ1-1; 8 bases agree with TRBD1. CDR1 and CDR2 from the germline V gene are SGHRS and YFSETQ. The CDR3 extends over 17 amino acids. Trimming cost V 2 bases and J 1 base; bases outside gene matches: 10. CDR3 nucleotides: TGCGCCAGCAGCTTTGGCGACAGGGGAGGGCGGAACACTGAAGCTTTCTTT. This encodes CASSFGDRGGRNTEAFF.

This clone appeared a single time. This CDR3 is CASAPFGRSRADGYTF. CDR3 nucleotides: TGCGCCAGCGCCCCCTTTGGACGGTCGAGGGCGGATGGCTACACCTTC. The chain has TRBV4-1 and TRBJ1-2, with no clear D. V was pared by 8 bases and J by 6 bases, with 25 bases between. CDR1 MGHRA and CDR2 YSYEKL come from the germline V gene. The length of the CDR3 is 16 residues.

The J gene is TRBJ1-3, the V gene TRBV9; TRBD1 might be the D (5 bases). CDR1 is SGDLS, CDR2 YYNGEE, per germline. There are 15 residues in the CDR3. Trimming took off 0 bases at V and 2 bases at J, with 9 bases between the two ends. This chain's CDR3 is CASSVDGGPGNTIYF. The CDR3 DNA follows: TGTGCCAGCAGCGTAGACGGGGGACCTGGAAACACCATATATTTT.

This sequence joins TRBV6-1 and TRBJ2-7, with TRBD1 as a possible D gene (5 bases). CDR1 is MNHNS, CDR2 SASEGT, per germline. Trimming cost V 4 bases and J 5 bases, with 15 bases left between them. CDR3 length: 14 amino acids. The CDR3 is CASSAQGNGNEQYF. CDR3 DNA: TGTGCCAGCAGTGCCCAGGGTAATGGAAACGAGCAGTACTTC.